Listed here are 17 T cell receptor beta chains from one sample, sequenced in a study of Ad26.COV2.S vaccination and SARS-CoV-2 variants. Clones were read by immunoSEQ multiplex PCR, and TCRdb kept only the in-frame ones, dropping some. The table has more than 400,000 clones, roughly 88% seen once. As to treatment: approximately 18 received Ad26.COV2.S at low or high dose, single or two shots; about 5 received placebo; per-sample allocation not given. Day 63 after the first injection of vaccine or placebo was the sampling time. The source material was peripheral blood, sampled in a trial of Ad26.COV2.S vaccine versus placebo. The receptors come from a person aged 18-60 years who received the Ad26.COV2.S COVID-19 vaccine or a placebo.

This sequence joins TRBV7-2 and TRBJ1-2; perhaps TRBD1 as D (6 bases). The CDR3 runs 14 residues. Germline V lookup: CDR1 SGHTA, CDR2 FQGNSA. V gave up 5 bases and J gave up 5 bases, with 15 bases separating them. The CDR3 loop is CASSPRGFRYGYTF. CDR3 DNA: TGTGCCAGCAGCCCCAGGGGATTTAGGTATGGCTACACCTTC.

The chain has TRBV5-6 and TRBJ1-5; unclear D gene. The CDR3 is made up of 15 amino acids. CDR1 is SGHDT, CDR2 YYEEEE, per germline. V lost 0 bases, J lost 3 bases, and 10 bases lay in between. Here the CDR3 reads CASSLGAGDNQPQHF. CDR3 DNA sequence: TGTGCCAGCAGCTTGGGAGCTGGGGACAATCAGCCCCAGCATTTT.

Note on this clone: This sample also contains other DNA sequences that code for the same CDR3. This CDR3 reads CASSVGSTNEKLFF. In DNA form, the CDR3 reads TGTGCCAGCAGCGTGGGCTCAACTAATGAAAAACTGTTTTTT. The genes are TRBV9 and TRBJ1-4, with D hard to call. Germline V gene lookup returns CDR1 SGDLS and CDR2 YYNGEE. The V and J ends lost 2 bases and 0 bases respectively, with 5 bases between them. CDR3 length: 14 residues. Using reference TRBV9 and TRBJ1-4 for the parts outside the CDR3, the full variable domain is DSGVTQTPKHLITATGQRVTLRCSPRSGDLSVYWYQQSLDQGLQFLIQYYNGEERAKGNILERFSAQQFPDLHSELNLSSLELGDSALYFCASSVGSTNEKLFFGSGTQLSVL.

The chain couples TRBV5-3 to TRBJ1-3, with 7 bases aligning to TRBD1. TRBV5-3 is noted as an ORF with a role that remains uncertain. The V and J ends lost 4 bases and 0 bases, in that order; junction bases with no gene match: 10. The CDR3 runs to 17 residues. CDR3 sequence (DNA): TGTGCCAGAAGCCCGGGACAGTACCTCCTCTCTGGAAACACCATATATTTT. Protein: CARSPGQYLLSGNTIYF.

The CDR3 reads CASTHGGRRGETQYF. In DNA, the CDR3 is TGTGCCAGTACCCATGGGGGACGGAGGGGAGAGACCCAGTACTTC. The chain carries TRBV19 and TRBJ2-5, with D possibly matching TRBD2 (6 bases). CDR1 and CDR2 (germline): LNHDA, SQIVND (reference sequence). CDR3 length equals 15 residues. V lost 7 bases to trimming and J lost 4 bases, with 19 bases between them.

The table lists this clone with a count of one. V is TRBV6-5 and J is TRBJ1-6; possibly TRBD1 for D (6 bases). The germline V and J ends were trimmed by 6 bases and 6 bases, with 15 bases remaining between them. CDR1 and CDR2 from the germline V gene are MNHEY and SVGAGI. The CDR3 is 15 amino acids. In DNA, the CDR3 is TGTGCCAGCAGCGCAACAGGGTTGAGTAATTCACCCCTCCACTTT. It codes for CASSATGLSNSPLHF.

The rearrangement joins TRBV28 to TRBJ1-2, with TRBD1 identical over 12 bases. The junction had 10 bases not matched to a gene; V was cut back by 7 bases and J by 7 bases. Germline assignment: CDR1 MDHEN and CDR2 SYDVKM. The CDR3 runs 15 residues. CDR3 sequence (DNA): TGTGCCAGCACCACTCCGGGACAGGGGGCTTCTGGCTACACCTTC. This translates into CASTTPGQGASGYTF.

The rearrangement joins TRBV5-5 to TRBJ2-7; the match to TRBD1 covers 7 bases. The CDR3 length is 14 residues. Germline V CDR1 and CDR2: SGHKS, YYEKEE (reference sequence). V lost 3 bases to trimming and J lost 1 base; unmatched junction nucleotides: 4. The CDR3: CASSYWDSSYEQYF. In DNA, the CDR3 is TGTGCCAGCAGCTACTGGGACAGTTCCTACGAGCAGTACTTC.

The chain has TRBV28 and TRBJ1-2; 9 nucleotides agree with TRBD1. V gave up 5 bases and J gave up 2 bases; unmatched junction bases: 6. CDR3 length equals 15 residues. Germline CDR1 and CDR2: MDHEN and SYDVKM. The CDR3 DNA is TGTGCCAGCAGTACAGGGGGCGGGGTGAACTATGGCTACACCTTC. It specifies CASSTGGGVNYGYTF.

This clone has a handful of counts. The CDR3 spells CSARDRPNTGELFF. In DNA, the CDR3 is TGCAGCGCCCGGGACAGGCCCAACACCGGGGAGCTGTTTTTT. The rearrangement uses TRBV29-1 and TRBJ2-2; 8 nucleotides match TRBD1. Germline trimming cut 7 bases from V and 2 bases from J; bases unmatched to any gene: 6. Germline V gene lookup returns CDR1 SQVTM and CDR2 ANQGSEA. The CDR3 runs 14 residues.

This clone was counted only a few times. CDR3 region: CASSDIYEQYF. In DNA form, the CDR3 reads TGTGCCAGCAGTGACATCTACGAGCAGTACTTC. V is TRBV6-2 or TRBV6-3 and J is TRBJ2-7; unclear D gene. This CDR3 has 11 amino acids. Germline V gene data show CDR1 as MNHEY and CDR2 as SVGEGT. V lost 5 bases, J lost 3 bases, and 5 bases lay in between.

The chain combines TRBV5-5 with TRBJ2-2, with 10 bases that match TRBD1. Germline CDR1 is SGHKS and CDR2 is YYEKEE (reference sequence). The CDR3 sequence is 14 residues long. With V trimmed by 4 bases and J by 7 bases, 4 bases remained unmatched. The CDR3 DNA reads TGTGCCAGCAGCCTGACAGGGGGCATCGGGGAGCTGTTTTTT. Translating it yields CASSLTGGIGELFF.

CDR3 in amino acids: CASSSGTKLGYTF. The CDR3 region has the DNA TGTGCCAGCAGTTCCGGGACAAAACTCGGCTACACCTTC. V and J are TRBV12-3 or TRBV12-4 and TRBJ1-2; perhaps TRBD1 as D (6 bases). V lost 4 bases and J lost 8, with 14 bases in between. The CDR3 is 13 residues long.

J is TRBJ2-5 and V is TRBV5-1; D ambiguous. Germline CDR1 is SGHRS and CDR2 is YFSETQ. V was trimmed by 6 bases and J by 1 base, leaving 4 bases between them. The CDR3 spans 11 residues. The CDR3 DNA follows: TGCGCCAGCACCCTCCAAGAGACCCAGTACTTC. It encodes CASTLQETQYF. The entire variable domain, with the rest obtained from reference TRBV5-1 and TRBJ2-5, is as follows: KAGVTQTPRYLIKTRGQQVTLSCSPISGHRSVSWYQQTPGQGLQFLFEYFSETQRNKGNFPGRFSGRQFSNSRSEMNVSTLELGDSALYLCASTLQETQYFGPGTRLLVL.

The chain employs TRBV3-1 (or the pseudogene TRBV3-2) and TRBJ2-2; the match to TRBD2 covers 12 bases. With 6 bases clipped from V and 3 bases from J, the junction kept 8 bases outside the gene matches. Germline CDR1 LGHDT, CDR2 YNNKEL (reference sequence). This CDR3 has 17 residues. This chain's CDR3 is CASSRPTSGGDTGELFF. The CDR3 coding sequence is TGTGCCAGCAGTCGTCCGACTAGCGGGGGTGACACCGGGGAGCTGTTTTTT.

This chain joins TRBV6-5 and TRBJ1-1; D uncertain. The CDR3 covers 13 residues. Germline V gives CDR1 MNHEY, CDR2 SVGAGI. Trimming removed 6 bases at V and 3 bases at J, with 11 bases between. CDR3 region: CASRGTVDTEAFF. The CDR3 nucleotides are TGTGCCAGCAGGGGAACAGTGGACACTGAAGCTTTCTTT.

This sequence joins TRBV4-3 and TRBJ2-1; D is uncertain. V lost 1 base to trimming and J lost 0 bases, with 7 bases between them. CDR3 size: 15 residues. Per the germline V gene, CDR1 is LGHNA and CDR2 is YSLEER. The CDR3 sequence is CASSQVLSSYNEQFF. CDR3 coding DNA: TGCGCCAGCAGCCAAGTCTTGAGCTCCTACAATGAGCAGTTCTTC.